The T cell receptor beta chain described here comes from a study of beta chain features in type 1 diabetes. General observations from the study: Whether TCRB rearrangement is influenced by HLA type went unresolved here.

As regards this clone: What it binds is unknown. This sample also contains other DNA sequences that code for the same CDR3.

Blood was drawn once from each donor into heparinised tubes. The draws averaged about 120 mL. The purity of all sorted populations exceeded 98%. Every bit of the isolated RNA underwent reverse transcription, so sequencing read expressed TCRB transcripts. For naive, central memory and regulatory T cell samples, reads averaged about 3.7 million. Profiled with immunoSEQ multiplex PCR; TCRdb holds only in-frame clones, not every one. The profile covers 160,000 or so clones, with roughly 11% appearing a single time and 2% to 2.5% taken by the ten largest. The CDR3 spans 11 residues. Germline V gene sequence: CDR1 MGHDK, CDR2 SYGVNS. The ends were cut back, 4 bases at V and 3 bases at J, with 4 bases in the middle.

This sequence joins TRBV25-1 and TRBJ2-7, with no clear D. The sequenced sample was central memory CD4+ T cells from blood. The sequence was collected from a man aged 18-30 years in good health. The CDR3 DNA reads as TGTGCCAGCAGTGGTTACTACGAGCAGTACTTC. This translates into CASSGYYEQYF.